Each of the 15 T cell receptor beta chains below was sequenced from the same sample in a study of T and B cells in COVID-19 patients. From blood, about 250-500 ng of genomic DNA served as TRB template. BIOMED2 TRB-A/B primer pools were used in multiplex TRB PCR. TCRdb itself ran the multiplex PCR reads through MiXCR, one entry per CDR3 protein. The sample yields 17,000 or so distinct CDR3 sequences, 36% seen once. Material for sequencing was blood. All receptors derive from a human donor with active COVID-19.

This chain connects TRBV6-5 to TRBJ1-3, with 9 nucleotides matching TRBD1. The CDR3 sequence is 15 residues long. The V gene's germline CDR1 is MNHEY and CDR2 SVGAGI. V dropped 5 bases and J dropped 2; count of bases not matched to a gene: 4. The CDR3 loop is CASSLDRGTGNTIYF. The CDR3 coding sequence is TGTGCCAGCAGTCTGGACAGGGGTACTGGAAACACCATATATTTT.

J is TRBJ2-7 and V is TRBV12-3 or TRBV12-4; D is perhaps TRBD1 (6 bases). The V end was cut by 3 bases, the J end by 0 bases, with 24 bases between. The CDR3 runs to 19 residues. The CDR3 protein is CASSFRGLLERSSSYEQYF. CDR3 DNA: TGTGCCAGCAGTTTTAGGGGGTTGCTCGAGCGATCGAGCTCCTACGAGCAGTACTTC.

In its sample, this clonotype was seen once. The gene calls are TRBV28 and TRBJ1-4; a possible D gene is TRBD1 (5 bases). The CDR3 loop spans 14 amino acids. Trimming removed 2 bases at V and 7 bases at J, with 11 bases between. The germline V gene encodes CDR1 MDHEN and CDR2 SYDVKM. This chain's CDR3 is CASSLQGGSEKLFF. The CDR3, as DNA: TGTGCCAGCAGTTTACAGGGAGGTAGTGAAAAACTGTTTTTT.

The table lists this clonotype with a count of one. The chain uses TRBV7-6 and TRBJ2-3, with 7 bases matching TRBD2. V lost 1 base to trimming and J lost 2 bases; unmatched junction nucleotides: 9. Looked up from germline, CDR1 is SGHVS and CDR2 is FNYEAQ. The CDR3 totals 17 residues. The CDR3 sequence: CASSLEVMGGYTDTQYF. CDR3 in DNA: TGTGCCAGCAGCTTAGAAGTTATGGGGGGGTACACAGATACGCAGTATTTT.

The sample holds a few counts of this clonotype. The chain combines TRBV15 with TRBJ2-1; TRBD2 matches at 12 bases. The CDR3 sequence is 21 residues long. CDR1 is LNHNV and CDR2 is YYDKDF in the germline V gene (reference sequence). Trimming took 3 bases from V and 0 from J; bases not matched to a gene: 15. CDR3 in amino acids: CATSSPQGAGLAGISYNEQFF. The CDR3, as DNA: TGTGCCACCAGCAGCCCCCAGGGGGCCGGACTAGCGGGGATCTCCTACAATGAGCAGTTCTTC.

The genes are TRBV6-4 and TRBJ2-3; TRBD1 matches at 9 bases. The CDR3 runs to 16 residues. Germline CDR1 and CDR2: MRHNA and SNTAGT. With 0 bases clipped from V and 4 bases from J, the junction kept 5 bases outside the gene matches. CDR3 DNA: TGTGCCAGCAGTGACTCGGGGACAGGGTTTCCAGATACGCAGTATTTT. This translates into CASSDSGTGFPDTQYF.

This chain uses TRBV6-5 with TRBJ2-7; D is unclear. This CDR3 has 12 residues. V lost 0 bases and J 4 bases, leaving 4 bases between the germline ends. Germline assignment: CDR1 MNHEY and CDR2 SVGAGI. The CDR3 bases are TGTGCCAGCAGTTACTCAAGTTACGAGCAGTACTTC. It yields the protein CASSYSSYEQYF.

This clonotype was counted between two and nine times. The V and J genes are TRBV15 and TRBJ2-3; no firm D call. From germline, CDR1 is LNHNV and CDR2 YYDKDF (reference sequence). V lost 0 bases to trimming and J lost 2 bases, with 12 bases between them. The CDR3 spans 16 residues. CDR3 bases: TGTGCCACCAGCAGAGATCGGGCCAGTAACACAGATACGCAGTATTTT. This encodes CATSRDRASNTDTQYF.

The CDR3: CASSFADRGWTDTQYF. The CDR3 DNA is TGTGCCAGCAGTTTCGCGGACAGGGGTTGGACAGATACGCAGTATTTT. This chain joins TRBV27 and TRBJ2-3; 9 bases fit TRBD1. Losses at the gene ends were 3 bases for V and 3 bases for J; bases not matched to a gene: 7. Germline values: CDR1 MNHEY, CDR2 SMNVEV (reference sequence). The CDR3 spans 16 residues.

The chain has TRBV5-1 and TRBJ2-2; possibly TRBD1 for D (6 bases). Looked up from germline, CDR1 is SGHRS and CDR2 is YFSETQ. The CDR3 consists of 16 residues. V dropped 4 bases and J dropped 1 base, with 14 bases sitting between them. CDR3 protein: CASSTPGQRNTGELFF. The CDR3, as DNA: TGCGCCAGCAGCACTCCCGGACAGAGGAACACCGGGGAGCTGTTTTTT.

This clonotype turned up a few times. The CDR3 region has the DNA TGTGCCAGTAGTATAGACATTTTCACAGGTGACGAAGGGTACAATGAGCAGTTCTTC. It specifies CASSIDIFTGDEGYNEQFF. This chain links TRBV19 with TRBJ2-1; possible D gene TRBD1, 5 bases. The CDR3 spans 19 residues. Looked up from germline, CDR1 is LNHDA and CDR2 is SQIVND (reference sequence). V lost 0 bases and J lost 4, with 22 bases in between. Full variable domain (remainder filled in from reference TRBV19 and TRBJ2-1): DGGITQSPKYLFRKEGQNVTLSCEQNLNHDAMYWYRQDPGQGLRLIYYSQIVNDFQKGDIAEGYSVSREKKESFPLTVTSAQKNPTAFYLCASSIDIFTGDEGYNEQFFGPGTRLTVL.

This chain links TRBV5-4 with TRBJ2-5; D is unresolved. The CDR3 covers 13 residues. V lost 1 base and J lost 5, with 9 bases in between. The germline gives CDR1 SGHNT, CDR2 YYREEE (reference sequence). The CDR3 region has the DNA TGTGCCAGCAGCTTGTTTAGATGGGAGACCCAGTACTTC. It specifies CASSLFRWETQYF.

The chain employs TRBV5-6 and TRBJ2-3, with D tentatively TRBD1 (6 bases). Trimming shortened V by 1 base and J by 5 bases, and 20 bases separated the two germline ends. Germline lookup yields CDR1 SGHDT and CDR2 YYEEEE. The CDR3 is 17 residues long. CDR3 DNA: TGTGCCAGCAGCTTGACAGTTACAGGGTTGGGGGTAGATACGCAGTATTTT. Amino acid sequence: CASSLTVTGLGVDTQYF.

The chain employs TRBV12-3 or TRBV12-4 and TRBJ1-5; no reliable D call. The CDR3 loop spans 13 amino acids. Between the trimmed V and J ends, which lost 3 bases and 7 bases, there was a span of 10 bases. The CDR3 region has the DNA TGTGCCAGCAGTTTCGGCAGGTTCCAGCCCCAGCATTTT. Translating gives CASSFGRFQPQHF.

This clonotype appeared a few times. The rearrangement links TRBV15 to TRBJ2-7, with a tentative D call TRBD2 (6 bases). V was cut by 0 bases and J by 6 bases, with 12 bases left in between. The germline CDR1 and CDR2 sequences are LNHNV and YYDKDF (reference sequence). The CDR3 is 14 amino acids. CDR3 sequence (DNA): TGTGCCACCAGCAGAGACGGGGGTGGGGGCGAGCAGTACTTC. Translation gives CATSRDGGGGEQYF.